These T cell receptor beta chains were read from a single sample in a study of T cells in placental villitis. Clones were read by immunoSEQ multiplex PCR, and TCRdb kept only the in-frame ones, dropping some. The data contain approximately 6,900 clones, around 78% of them seen just once; the ten biggest clones take up 8% to 10%. What was sequenced was placental tissue containing maternal and fetal cells. These receptors came from a human patient with infectious villitis; the placental T cells may come from both mother and fetus. CDR3s leave out the opening cysteine and the closing phenylalanine or tryptophan. Fields, in order: J gene, V gene, CDR3 protein.

J: TRBJ2-5; V: TRBV9; CDR3: ASSRPGYETQY
J: TRBJ2-1; V: TRBV5-1; CDR3: ASSFGGTTHSMDEQF
J: TRBJ1-4; V: TRBV29-1; CDR3: SVEGGGNEKLF
J: TRBJ2-2; V: TRBV10-3; CDR3: AISDSLGQVKGELF
J: TRBJ2-5; V: TRBV2; CDR3: ASSAQGGAQETQY
J: TRBJ2-4; V: TRBV6-2/TRBV6-3; CDR3: ASSYSEGNIQY
J: TRBJ2-3; V: TRBV5-1; CDR3: ASSLGLLPRDTQY
J: TRBJ1-1; V: TRBV7-2; CDR3: ASSPGQGVRTEAF
J: TRBJ2-3; V: TRBV19; CDR3: ASSPRGAPDTQY
J: TRBJ1-1; V: TRBV11-3; CDR3: ASSLAMNTEAF
J: TRBJ1-4; V: TRBV7-9; CDR3: ASRPQGLKATNEKLF
J: TRBJ1-2; V: TRBV6-1; CDR3: ASSELGYGYT
J: TRBJ1-5; V: TRBV4-1; CDR3: ASSQIFTNQPQH
J: TRBJ1-2; V: TRBV6-5; CDR3: ASQTANYGYT
J: TRBJ1-1; V: TRBV20-1; CDR3: SASLGTGMNTEAF
J: TRBJ1-2; V: TRBV2; CDR3: ASSETLFYGYT
J: TRBJ1-5; V: TRBV30; CDR3: AWSIQGNQPQH
J: TRBJ1-2; V: TRBV4-2; CDR3: ASSQVTGGNYGYT
J: TRBJ2-3; V: TRBV2; CDR3: ASSDGRGRADTQY